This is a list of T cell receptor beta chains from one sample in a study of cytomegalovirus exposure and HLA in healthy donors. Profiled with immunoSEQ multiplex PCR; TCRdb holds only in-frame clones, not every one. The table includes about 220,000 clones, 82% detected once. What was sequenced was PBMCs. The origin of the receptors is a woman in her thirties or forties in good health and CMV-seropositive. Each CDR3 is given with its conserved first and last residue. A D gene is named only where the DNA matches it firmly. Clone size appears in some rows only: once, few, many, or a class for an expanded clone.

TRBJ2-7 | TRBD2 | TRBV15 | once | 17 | CATSRDRAGQGGYEQYF | TGTGCCACCAGCAGAGATAGAGCGGGGCAGGGTGGCTACGAGCAGTACTTC
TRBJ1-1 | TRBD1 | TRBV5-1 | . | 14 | CASSLGQGITEAFF | TGCGCCAGCAGCCTGGGACAGGGAATAACTGAAGCTTTCTTT
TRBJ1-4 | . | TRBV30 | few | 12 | CAFGGTQGKLFF | TGTGCCTTCGGCGGGACCCAAGGAAAACTGTTTTTT
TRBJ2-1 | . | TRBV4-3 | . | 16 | CASSQDFSSSYNEQFF | TGCGCCAGCAGCCAAGACTTTTCGAGCTCCTACAATGAGCAGTTCTTC
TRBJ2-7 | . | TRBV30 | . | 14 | CACAGGGGSYEQYF | TGTGCCTGTGCTGGGGGCGGGGGTTCCTACGAGCAGTACTTC
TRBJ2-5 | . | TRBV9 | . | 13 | CASSIGTPETQYF | TGTGCCAGCAGCATTGGGACTCCAGAGACCCAGTACTTC
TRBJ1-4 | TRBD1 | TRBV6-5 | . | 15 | CASSYSGTGNEKLFF | TGTGCCAGCAGTTACTCCGGGACAGGGAACGAAAAACTGTTTTTT
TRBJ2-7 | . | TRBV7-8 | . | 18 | CASSHGEWGLGNSYEQYF | TGTGCCAGCAGCCATGGCGAGTGGGGGCTGGGGAACTCCTACGAGCAGTACTTC
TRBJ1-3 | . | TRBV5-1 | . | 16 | CASSLAGLSRGNTIYF | TGCGCCAGCAGCTTGGCCGGGTTGAGCAGAGGAAACACCATATATTTT
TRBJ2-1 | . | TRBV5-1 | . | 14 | CASSAGSTYNGQFF | TGCGCCAGCAGCGCGGGTTCTACCTACAATGGGCAGTTCTTC
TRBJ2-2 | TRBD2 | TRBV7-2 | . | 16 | CASSRGGAGNTGELFF | TGTGCCAGCAGCCGCGGGGGGGCAGGGAACACCGGGGAGCTGTTTTTT
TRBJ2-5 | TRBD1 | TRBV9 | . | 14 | CASSPGQGRETQYF | TGTGCCAGCAGCCCGGGACAGGGTAGGGAGACCCAGTACTTC
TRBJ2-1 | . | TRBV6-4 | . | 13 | CASSAPGYNEQFF | TGTGCCAGCAGCGCTCCCGGGTACAATGAGCAGTTCTTC
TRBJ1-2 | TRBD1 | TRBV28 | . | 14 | CASSLGQENYGYTF | TGTGCCAGCAGTTTAGGACAGGAGAACTATGGCTACACCTTC
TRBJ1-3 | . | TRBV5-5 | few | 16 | CASSFDRTVSGNTIYF | TGTGCCAGCAGCTTTGACAGGACCGTCTCTGGAAACACCATATATTTT
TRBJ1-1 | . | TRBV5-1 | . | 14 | CASSLERGNTEAFF | TGCGCCAGCAGCTTGGAGCGGGGGAACACTGAAGCTTTCTTT
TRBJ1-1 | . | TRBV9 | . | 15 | CASSVDKHPNTEAFF | TGTGCCAGCAGCGTAGACAAACACCCGAACACTGAAGCTTTCTTT
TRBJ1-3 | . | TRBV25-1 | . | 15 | CASSAQGVSGNTIYF | TGTGCCAGCAGTGCGCAGGGTGTGTCCGGAAACACCATATATTTT
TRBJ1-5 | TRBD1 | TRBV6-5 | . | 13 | CASSYRGYQPQHF | TGTGCCAGCAGCTACAGGGGATATCAGCCCCAGCATTTT
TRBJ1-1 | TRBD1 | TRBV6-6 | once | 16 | CASSYLQGARGTEAFF | TGTGCCAGCAGTTACCTTCAGGGGGCGCGAGGCACTGAAGCTTTCTTT
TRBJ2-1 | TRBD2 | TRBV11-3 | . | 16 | CASSAAGTSGYNEQFF | TGTGCCAGCAGCGCCGCCGGGACTAGCGGCTACAATGAGCAGTTCTTC
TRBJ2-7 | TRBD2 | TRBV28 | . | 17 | CASSFFWIAGRSYEQYF | TGTGCCAGCAGTTTTTTTTGGATAGCGGGCAGGAGCTACGAGCAGTACTTC
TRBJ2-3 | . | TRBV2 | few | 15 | CASSKDIPPPDTQYF | TGTGCCAGCAGTAAGGACATCCCTCCCCCAGATACGCAGTATTTT
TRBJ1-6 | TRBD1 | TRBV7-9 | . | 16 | CSSSSSDRVYNSPLHF | TGTTCCAGCAGCTCCTCGGACAGGGTCTATAATTCACCCCTCCACTTT
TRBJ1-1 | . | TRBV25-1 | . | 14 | CASTTDPGNTEAFF | TGTGCCAGTACCACGGATCCAGGGAACACTGAAGCTTTCTTT
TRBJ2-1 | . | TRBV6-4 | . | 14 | CASSDQGGYNEQFF | TGTGCCAGCAGTGACCAGGGGGGCTACAATGAGCAGTTCTTC
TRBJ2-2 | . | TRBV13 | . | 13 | CASSFRVTGELFF | TGTGCCAGCAGCTTCAGGGTTACCGGGGAGCTGTTTTTT
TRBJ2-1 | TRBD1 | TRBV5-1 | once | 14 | CASSPDRNQNEQFF | TGCGCCAGCAGTCCGGACAGGAACCAGAATGAGCAGTTCTTC
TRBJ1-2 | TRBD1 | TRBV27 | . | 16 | CASSFYLGGGDYGYTF | TGTGCCAGCAGTTTCTATTTAGGGGGCGGGGACTATGGCTACACCTTC